Presented here are 23 T cell receptor beta chains from one specimen sequenced in a study of T cell responses to AZD1222 COVID-19 vaccine. Sequencing used immunoSEQ multiplex PCR; TCRdb keeps in-frame clones, though not all of them. The sample includes tens of thousands of clones, around 80% of them seen just once. The source material was peripheral blood, sampled on day 0 of AZD1222 vaccination. The receptors shown here come from an adult in good health.

This chain joins TRBV19 and TRBJ1-2; 10 nucleotides align to TRBD1. Germline-derived CDR1 and CDR2 are LNHDA and SQIVND (reference sequence). CDR3 length: 13 residues. Trimming at V came to 4 bases and at J to 6 bases, leaving 2 bases not matched to a gene. The CDR3 loop reads CASSRGTGDGYTF. CDR3 sequence (DNA): TGTGCCAGTAGTAGAGGGACAGGGGATGGCTACACCTTC. Filled out from reference TRBV19 and TRBJ1-2, the complete variable domain reads DGGITQSPKYLFRKEGQNVTLSCEQNLNHDAMYWYRQDPGQGLRLIYYSQIVNDFQKGDIAEGYSVSREKKESFPLTVTSAQKNPTAFYLCASSRGTGDGYTFGSGTRLTVV.

This clone was picked up one time. V and J are TRBV19 and TRBJ1-2, with 9 bases that match TRBD1. Germline loops: CDR1 LNHDA, CDR2 SQIVND (reference sequence). The length of the CDR3 is 16 residues. After removal of 3 bases from V and 6 bases from J, the junction contained 11 bases not matched to a gene. The CDR3 here is CASSIPGSWDRDGYTF. In DNA form, the CDR3 reads TGTGCCAGTAGTATCCCGGGGTCGTGGGACAGGGATGGCTACACCTTC. Full variable domain (rest looked up from reference TRBV19 and TRBJ1-2): DGGITQSPKYLFRKEGQNVTLSCEQNLNHDAMYWYRQDPGQGLRLIYYSQIVNDFQKGDIAEGYSVSREKKESFPLTVTSAQKNPTAFYLCASSIPGSWDRDGYTFGSGTRLTVV.

The rearrangement uses TRBV5-4 and TRBJ1-2; TRBD1 matches at 8 bases. V lost 3 bases and J lost 4; bases outside the gene matches: 8. The germline gives CDR1 SGHNT, CDR2 YYREEE (reference sequence). The CDR3 has 15 residues. CDR3 amino acids: CASSSGGGQVYGYTF. CDR3 DNA: TGTGCCAGCAGCTCGGGCGGGGGACAGGTCTATGGCTACACCTTC.

The chain is built from TRBV5-1 and TRBJ1-1; unclear D gene. V shed 3 bases and J shed 2 bases, with 11 bases lying between them. The germline V gene has CDR1 SGHRS and CDR2 YFSETQ. The CDR3 consists of 14 residues. CDR3: CASSSSLVNTEAFF. In DNA form, the CDR3 reads TGCGCCAGCAGCTCGTCCCTAGTTAACACTGAAGCTTTCTTT. Variable domain in full (rest from reference TRBV5-1 and TRBJ1-1): KAGVTQTPRYLIKTRGQQVTLSCSPISGHRSVSWYQQTPGQGLQFLFEYFSETQRNKGNFPGRFSGRQFSNSRSEMNVSTLELGDSALYLCASSSSLVNTEAFFGQGTRLTVV.

The chain employs TRBV25-1 and TRBJ2-1, with D possibly matching TRBD1 (7 bases). V lost 4 bases and J 3 bases, leaving 22 bases between the germline ends. The CDR3 is 18 residues long. Germline lookup yields CDR1 MGHDK and CDR2 SYGVNS. As DNA, the CDR3 is TGTGCCAGCAGTGGCCGGGGGACCGGGACAGTCCTCTACAATGAGCAGTTCTTC. This sequence encodes CASSGRGTGTVLYNEQFF.

The chain recombines TRBV7-2 with TRBJ1-1; a weak D match, TRBD1 (5 bases). Trimming cost V 2 bases and J 5 bases, with 9 bases left between them. From germline, CDR1 is SGHTA and CDR2 FQGNSA. The CDR3 covers 13 residues. This CDR3 is CASSLRGWTEAFF. In DNA form, the CDR3 reads TGTGCCAGCAGCTTAAGGGGATGGACTGAAGCTTTCTTT.

The chain uses TRBV5-4 and TRBJ2-7; tentatively, D is TRBD1 or TRBD2 (6 bases each). The CDR3 runs to 14 residues. CDR1 is SGHNT and CDR2 is YYREEE in the germline V gene (reference sequence). V was pared by 2 bases and J by 3 bases, with 12 bases between. This CDR3 reads CASSLLGGGYEQYF. The CDR3 nucleotides read TGTGCCAGCAGCTTATTGGGGGGCGGCTACGAGCAGTACTTC.

The chain couples TRBV28 to TRBJ1-4; D is unclear. Germline CDR1 MDHEN, CDR2 SYDVKM. The CDR3 totals 12 residues. Trimming stripped 3 bases from V and 15 bases from J, with 14 bases between. The DNA for the CDR3 is TGTGCCAGCAGTTTTCTACGGGGTAGGGTGTTTTTT. Translation: CASSFLRGRVFF. The full variable domain, in which reference TRBV28 and TRBJ1-4 provide the parts outside the CDR3, is DVKVTQSSRYLVKRTGEKVFLECVQDMDHENMFWYRQDPGLGLRLIYFSYDVKMKEKGDIPEGYSVSREKKERFSLILESASTNQTSMYLCASSFLRGRVFFGSGTQLSVL.

The table lists this clone with many counts. The rearrangement joins TRBV5-6 to TRBJ2-5; 8 bases line up with TRBD2. This CDR3 is built from 14 residues. Looked up from germline, CDR1 is SGHDT and CDR2 is YYEEEE. J lost 9 bases, V lost 4 bases, and 11 bases had no gene match. In DNA, the CDR3 is TGTGCCAGCAGCGCAGGGACTAGTTGGGAGGCCCAGTACTTC. Translating it yields CASSAGTSWEAQYF.

This clone is judged medium-sized (0.01 to 0.1%). The chain has TRBV28 and TRBJ1-3; D is ambiguous. V was cut by 6 bases and J by 0 bases, with 9 bases left in between. The length of the CDR3 is 14 residues. The germline V gene encodes CDR1 MDHEN and CDR2 SYDVKM. The CDR3 loop reads CASSPLGSGNTIYF. The CDR3 DNA sequence: TGTGCCAGCAGCCCCCTCGGCTCTGGAAACACCATATATTTT.

V usage is TRBV7-6 and J usage is TRBJ1-1; the D gene is possibly TRBD1 (5 bases). The V end was cut by 5 bases, the J end by 1 base, with 14 bases between. This CDR3 has 15 residues. Germline V gene lookup returns CDR1 SGHVS and CDR2 FNYEAQ. The CDR3 DNA reads as TGTGCCAGCAGCCCGAACTGGGGGGGGAACACTGAAGCTTTCTTT. As protein: CASSPNWGGNTEAFF.

The chain uses TRBV7-9 and TRBJ2-1; possible D gene TRBD1, 6 bases. Germline V gene sequence: CDR1 SEHNR, CDR2 FQNEAQ (reference sequence). Trimming removed 5 bases from V and 7 bases from J, with 18 bases in between. The CDR3 extends over 15 amino acids. The CDR3 DNA sequence: TGTGCCAGCAGCCCCCTGGGGGCCGTAGTAAATGAGCAGTTCTTC. Its translation is CASSPLGAVVNEQFF. Drawing the rest from reference TRBV7-9 and TRBJ2-1, the complete variable domain is DTGVSQNPRHKITKRGQNVTFRCDPISEHNRLYWYRQTLGQGPEFLTYFQNEAQLEKSRLLSDRFSAERPKGSFSTLEIQRTEQGDSAMYLCASSPLGAVVNEQFFGPGTRLTVL.

This clone showed up just a few times. The rearrangement joins TRBV5-6 to TRBJ2-1; 7 bases line up with TRBD2. Looked up from germline, CDR1 is SGHDT and CDR2 is YYEEEE. This CDR3 spans 16 amino acids. The V segment lost 4 bases and the J segment 9 bases; nucleotides outside the gene matches: 16. The CDR3 nucleotides read TGTGCCAGCAGCCCTGATCCGGGACTACCAGGGAGTGAGCAGTTCTTC. It is translated as CASSPDPGLPGSEQFF. Variable domain in full (rest from reference TRBV5-6 and TRBJ2-1): DAGVTQSPTHLIKTRGQQVTLRCSPKSGHDTVSWYQQALGQGPQFIFQYYEEEERQRGNFPDRFSGHQFPNYSSELNVNALLLGDSALYLCASSPDPGLPGSEQFFGPGTRLTVL.

This clone was counted a single time. V is TRBV2 and J is TRBJ2-5, with D tentatively TRBD1 or TRBD2 (6 bases each). The germline gives CDR1 SNHLY, CDR2 FYNNEI. With 1 base removed from V and 2 bases from J, the gap between germline ends came to 11 bases. The length of the CDR3 is 15 residues. CDR3 coding DNA: TGTGCCAGCAGTGAAGGGGGGGCTGGTCAAGAGACCCAGTACTTC. Its translation: CASSEGGAGQETQYF.

The V gene is TRBV4-3, the J gene TRBJ2-7; D unclear. Germline V gives CDR1 LGHNA, CDR2 YSLEER. V lost 0 bases to trimming and J lost 7 bases, with 19 bases between them. This CDR3 is 16 amino acids long. CDR3 sequence: CASSQEPGPHHCEQYF. CDR3 DNA sequence: TGCGCCAGCAGCCAAGAGCCGGGTCCCCACCATTGTGAGCAGTACTTC.

This chain uses TRBV3-1 (or the pseudogene TRBV3-2) with TRBJ1-6; a weak D match, TRBD1 (5 bases). From germline, CDR1 is LGHDT and CDR2 YNNKEL (reference sequence). The CDR3 contains 16 residues. Trimming left V 6 bases short and J 0 bases short, with 12 bases between. CDR3 nucleotide sequence: TGTGCCAGCAGTCGACAGCCGAGCTCCTATAATTCACCCCTCCACTTT. It specifies CASSRQPSSYNSPLHF.

The chain uses TRBV10-3 and TRBJ2-7, with D possibly being TRBD2 (6 bases). CDR3 length equals 18 residues. CDR1 ENHRY and CDR2 SYGVKD come from the germline V gene. V was cut by 4 bases and J by 8 bases, with 30 bases left in between. For the CDR3, the DNA is TGTGCCATCAGTGGTGCCCGGAGGGGATTTGCTCCCCAGGATCAGCAGTACTTC. As protein: CAISGARRGFAPQDQQYF.

The chain recombines TRBV10-1 with TRBJ2-2, with 7 nucleotides matching TRBD2. J lost 0 bases, V lost 6 bases, and 4 bases had no gene match. CDR1 and CDR2 (germline): WNHNN, SYGVQD (reference sequence). The CDR3 has 15 amino acids. The CDR3 DNA reads as TGCGCCAGCAGAGCCGGGACTACGAACACCGGGGAGCTGTTTTTT. Translation: CASRAGTTNTGELFF.

J is TRBJ2-1 and V is TRBV11-3; 12 nucleotides match TRBD2. The junction had 6 bases not matched to a gene; V was cut back by 4 bases and J by 5 bases. The CDR3 contains 16 residues. Looked up from germline, CDR1 is SGHNT and CDR2 is YENEEA. CDR3 coding DNA: TGTGCCAGCAGCTCATGGACTAGCGGGGTTAACAATGAGCAGTTCTTC. The encoded protein is CASSSWTSGVNNEQFF.

This clone was seen a handful of times. This rearrangement joins TRBV2 to TRBJ2-2; D call uncertain. CDR1 is SNHLY and CDR2 is FYNNEI in the germline V gene. The CDR3 runs 15 residues. Deletions cut 5 bases from V and 4 bases from J, with 14 bases between. The chain's CDR3 is CASSPDILSTGELFF. In nucleotides, the CDR3 is TGTGCCAGCAGTCCTGACATTCTGAGCACCGGGGAGCTGTTTTTT.

V gene TRBV5-1 combines with J gene TRBJ1-2; D is perhaps TRBD1 (5 bases). The V gene's germline CDR1 is SGHRS and CDR2 YFSETQ. The CDR3 contains 13 residues. The V end lost 6 bases, the J end lost 2 bases, and 11 bases lay between the germline ends. As DNA, the CDR3 is TGCGCCAGCACCCCAGGGCTCAACTATGGCTACACCTTC. Residues: CASTPGLNYGYTF.

This clone was seen more than once but under ten times. One junction end disagrees with the germline gene, perhaps due to a read error. The chain combines TRBV11-1 with TRBJ2-1, with 9 bases aligning to TRBD1. The CDR3 loop spans 12 amino acids. Germline CDR1 is SGHAT and CDR2 is FQDESV (reference sequence). CDR3 nucleotides: TGTGCCAGCAGCCCCCTACAGGGGGCTATTCTCTTC. The encoded protein is CASSPLQGAILF.

This chain connects TRBV29-1 to TRBJ2-5; D possibly corresponds to TRBD1 (6 bases). V gave up 7 bases and J gave up 6 bases, with 18 bases separating them. Germline V gene sequence: CDR1 SQVTM, CDR2 ANQGSEA. The CDR3 loop spans 13 amino acids. In DNA, the CDR3 is TGCAGCGCCCTCGGAAACAGGGAAAAGACCCAGTACTTC. Translation gives CSALGNREKTQYF.